Described below is a single T cell receptor (beta chain) sequence and its context. The antigen is not known. Profiled with immunoSEQ multiplex PCR; TCRdb holds only in-frame clones, not every one. The data show under 200,000 clones, roughly 95% seen once. The study drew the donors from its approximately 110-subject validation cohort, separate from the approximately 700-subject first cohort. V lost 5 bases to trimming and J lost 4 bases, with 17 bases between them. The CDR3 sequence is 16 residues long. Per germline, CDR1 MNHEY and CDR2 SMNVEV (reference sequence). This sample stems from a study of cytomegalovirus exposure and HLA in healthy donors. Findings of the study overall: There were some public TCRs occurring in many donors, but most TCR sequences were rare. The classifier was said to identify cytomegalovirus status with high specificity and sensitivity. Subsequent analysis showed first-cohort TCR clusters tending to co-occur in approximately 120 validation repertoires.

The chain is built from TRBV27 and TRBJ2-2; a possible D gene is TRBD1 (7 bases). Input material: PBMCs. The TCR originated in a woman under 30 in good health and CMV-seronegative. This chain's CDR3 is CASSVRGTALTGELFF. As DNA, the CDR3 is TGTGCCAGCAGTGTTCGGGGGACAGCGCTCACCGGGGAGCTGTTTTTT.